This T cell receptor beta chain was identified in a study of blood T cells in healthy people across ages. The study, taken as a whole, reports: Long-lived donors had more naive CD4+ cells and higher diversity than aged donors.

A second PCR of 7 to 11 cycles used a sample-barcoded 5' primer and a J-beta primer mix. TCRdb reprocessed the 5' RACE reads with MiXCR, giving one entry per CDR3 protein. Among 600,000 to 650,000 distinct CDR3 sequences listed, 58% were seen once. CDR3 length: 15 residues. The germline V gene has CDR1 SGHTA and CDR2 FQGNSA. Germline trimming cut 5 bases from V and 2 bases from J; bases unmatched to any gene: 7. Sample donors were healthy Caucasian individuals that came from Russia, aged roughly 6 to 95. This clonotype was counted between two and nine times. Its target is not known. This sequence originates from a man in his sixties in good health. Sample: blood. V gene TRBV7-2 combines with J gene TRBJ2-3, with 7 bases that match TRBD2. CDR3: CASSRLGLNTDTQYF. CDR3 DNA: TGTGCCAGCAGCCGGCTGGGACTAAACACAGATACGCAGTATTTT.